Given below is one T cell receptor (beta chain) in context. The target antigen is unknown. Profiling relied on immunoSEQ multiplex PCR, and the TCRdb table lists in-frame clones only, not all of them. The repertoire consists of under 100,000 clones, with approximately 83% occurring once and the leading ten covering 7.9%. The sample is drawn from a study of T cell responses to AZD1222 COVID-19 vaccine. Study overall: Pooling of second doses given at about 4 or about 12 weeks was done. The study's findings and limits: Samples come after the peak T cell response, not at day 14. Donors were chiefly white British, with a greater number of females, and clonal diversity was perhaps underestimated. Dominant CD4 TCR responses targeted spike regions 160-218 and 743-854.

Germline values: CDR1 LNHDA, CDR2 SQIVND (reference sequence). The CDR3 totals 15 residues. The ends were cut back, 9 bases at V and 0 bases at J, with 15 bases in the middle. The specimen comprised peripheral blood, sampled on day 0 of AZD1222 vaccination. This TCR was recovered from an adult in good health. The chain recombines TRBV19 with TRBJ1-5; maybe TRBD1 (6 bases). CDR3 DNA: TGTGCCAGCACGGACAGCCAATATAGCAATCAGCCCCAGCATTTT. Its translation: CASTDSQYSNQPQHF.